The 20 T cell receptor beta chains given below trace back to one sample, sequenced in a study of cytomegalovirus exposure and HLA in healthy donors. The PCR used 60 Vbeta and 13 Jbeta primers. The data were produced by immunoSEQ multiplex PCR, yet TCRdb's version contains in-frame clones alone and is incomplete. The sample contains about 160,000 clones, roughly 79% of which appear only once. Sequences were obtained from PBMCs. The receptors come from a woman between 50 and 59 years old in good health and CMV-seronegative.

The V call is TRBV9, the J call TRBJ1-1; D ambiguous. Germline CDR1 reads SGDLS; CDR2 reads YYNGEE. V was cut by 0 bases and J by 1 base, with 10 bases left in between. The CDR3 is made up of 15 amino acids. The chain's CDR3 is CASSVGGGQNTEAFF. The CDR3, as DNA: TGTGCCAGCAGCGTAGGGGGAGGGCAGAACACTGAAGCTTTCTTT.

The CDR3 DNA sequence: TGTGCCAGCAGCTTAGCCCCAGGCGAGCGGTTCGAGCAGTACTTC. Protein: CASSLAPGERFEQYF. The V and J genes are TRBV7-8 and TRBJ2-7, with a weak D call TRBD2 (5 bases). The ends were cut back, 0 bases at V and 6 bases at J, with 15 bases in the middle. The length of the CDR3 is 15 residues. The germline V gene encodes CDR1 SGHVS and CDR2 FQNEAQ.

The J gene is TRBJ2-1, the V gene TRBV4-3; 9 bases are a match to TRBD2. The CDR3 is made up of 16 amino acids. Germline-derived CDR1 and CDR2 are LGHNA and YSLEER. Trimming cost V 0 bases and J 5 bases; bases outside gene matches: 5. CDR3 amino acids: CASSQDWLAGNNEQFF. The CDR3 bases are TGCGCCAGCAGCCAAGACTGGCTAGCGGGGAACAATGAGCAGTTCTTC.

The CDR3 coding sequence is TGTGCCTGGAGTAAAGGGCTAGCGGGCGAGCAGTACTTC. This codes for CAWSKGLAGEQYF. This sequence joins TRBV30 and TRBJ2-7, with 8 positions matching TRBD2. Trimming removed 2 bases from V and 6 bases from J; junction bases left unmatched: 6. Germline lookup yields CDR1 GTSNPN and CDR2 SVGIG (reference sequence). The CDR3 is made up of 13 amino acids.

V is TRBV9 and J is TRBJ2-2; D is ambiguous. Trimming shortened V by 0 bases and J by 0 bases, and 9 bases separated the two germline ends. The V gene's germline CDR1 is SGDLS and CDR2 YYNGEE. This CDR3 has 16 amino acids. CDR3 sequence: CASSVGSTTNTGELFF. The CDR3 DNA reads as TGTGCCAGCAGCGTAGGGAGCACCACGAACACCGGGGAGCTGTTTTTT.

This chain uses TRBV7-2 with TRBJ2-2; D is ambiguous. Germline lookup yields CDR1 SGHTA and CDR2 FQGNSA. V was pared by 3 bases and J by 1 base, with 6 bases between. This CDR3 has 14 amino acids. CDR3 region: CASSFNLNTGELFF. CDR3 DNA sequence: TGTGCCAGCAGCTTTAACTTGAACACCGGGGAGCTGTTTTTT.

This chain links TRBV5-1 with TRBJ2-7; 12 nucleotides line up with TRBD2. Germline assignment: CDR1 SGHRS and CDR2 YFSETQ. The CDR3 has 18 amino acids. V lost 1 base, J lost 2 bases, and 10 bases stayed unmatched. This chain's CDR3 is CASSLIGTSGSRAYEQYF. Written as DNA, the CDR3 is TGCGCCAGCAGCTTGATTGGGACTAGCGGGTCCCGGGCCTACGAGCAGTACTTC.

The chain is built from TRBV6-5 and TRBJ2-7; 7 nucleotides align to TRBD1. The CDR3 is made up of 14 amino acids. CDR1 MNHEY and CDR2 SVGAGI come from the germline V gene. Trimming cost V 4 bases and J 1 base; bases outside gene matches: 4. CDR3 DNA sequence: TGTGCCAGCAGTTCCCTGACAGGGTCCTACGAGCAGTACTTC. This codes for CASSSLTGSYEQYF.

The rearrangement uses TRBV5-1 and TRBJ2-1, with 9 bases aligning to TRBD2. The CDR3 runs to 13 residues. After removal of 4 bases from V and 6 bases from J, the junction contained 2 bases not matched to a gene. CDR1 and CDR2 (germline): SGHRS, YFSETQ. The CDR3 coding sequence is TGCGCCAGCAGCGGGACTAGCTCCAATGAGCAGTTCTTC. Its protein product is CASSGTSSNEQFF.

The V gene is TRBV19, the J gene TRBJ2-2; D might be TRBD2 (5 bases). CDR1 and CDR2 (germline): LNHDA, SQIVND (reference sequence). The ends were cut back, 3 bases at V and 6 bases at J, with 8 bases in the middle. The CDR3 runs to 13 residues. The CDR3 spells CASSIGVPGELFF. The CDR3 DNA sequence: TGTGCCAGTAGTATCGGGGTACCCGGGGAGCTGTTTTTT.

V gene TRBV7-2 combines with J gene TRBJ1-2; 9 bases line up with TRBD1. The CDR3 length is 15 residues. With 5 bases clipped from V and 4 bases from J, the junction kept 8 bases outside the gene matches. The germline gives CDR1 SGHTA, CDR2 FQGNSA. CDR3 amino acids: CASSPRQGESYGYTF. CDR3 DNA sequence: TGTGCCAGCAGCCCCCGACAGGGGGAGAGCTATGGCTACACCTTC.

The chain employs TRBV7-2 and TRBJ1-2, with D hard to call. Trimming left V 4 bases short and J 8 bases short, with 14 bases between. The CDR3 has 13 residues. CDR1 and CDR2 from the germline V gene are SGHTA and FQGNSA. CDR3 loop: CASSSPGVGGYTF. CDR3 nucleotide sequence: TGTGCCAGCAGCTCACCCGGGGTGGGGGGCTACACCTTC.

The CDR3 sequence is CASSQSQRGNTQYF. The DNA for the CDR3 is TGTGCCAGCAGTCAATCCCAGCGGGGTAATACGCAGTATTTT. The chain links TRBV5-5 to TRBJ2-3; 7 nucleotides agree with TRBD2. Germline loops: CDR1 SGHKS, CDR2 YYEKEE (reference sequence). This CDR3 has 14 amino acids. Unmatched junction bases numbered 10, after V lost 5 bases and J lost 7 bases.

The V call is TRBV6-5, the J call TRBJ1-6; a weak D match, TRBD1 (5 bases). The CDR3 loop spans 15 amino acids. Germline V lookup: CDR1 MNHEY, CDR2 SVGAGI. V was clipped by 1 base and J by 8 bases, with 12 bases between them. The CDR3 DNA is TGTGCCAGCAGTTACTTCAGGGAGGGTGATTCACCCCTCCACTTT. Protein: CASSYFREGDSPLHF.

V and J are TRBV28 and TRBJ1-5; D call uncertain. The CDR3 is made up of 13 amino acids. Per germline, CDR1 MDHEN and CDR2 SYDVKM. Trimming took 2 bases from V and 9 from J, leaving 11 bases between them. The CDR3 loop is CASSLIGQWPQHF. DNA for the CDR3: TGTGCCAGCAGTTTAATTGGGCAATGGCCCCAGCATTTT.

The V gene is TRBV9, the J gene TRBJ1-2; tentatively, D is TRBD1 (5 bases). The CDR3 sequence is 15 residues long. The germline V and J ends were trimmed by 0 bases and 0 bases, with 9 bases remaining between them. The germline V gene has CDR1 SGDLS and CDR2 YYNGEE. The CDR3 spells CASSVDRSTNYGYTF. The CDR3 DNA sequence: TGTGCCAGCAGCGTAGACAGGAGTACTAACTATGGCTACACCTTC.

The chain has TRBV2 and TRBJ2-5; D gene ambiguous. Germline CDR1 is SNHLY and CDR2 is FYNNEI. V gave up 7 bases and J gave up 5 bases, with 14 bases separating them. CDR3 length equals 13 residues. The CDR3 protein is CASTEMSMETQYF. The CDR3, as DNA: TGTGCCAGCACGGAGATGTCCATGGAGACCCAGTACTTC.

The genes are TRBV6-5 and TRBJ2-7; the match to TRBD2 covers 10 bases. Germline trimming cut 6 bases from V and 2 bases from J; bases unmatched to any gene: 7. Germline V CDR1 and CDR2: MNHEY, SVGAGI. The CDR3 is 15 amino acids. CDR3 protein: CASSSSGSGAYEQYF. In DNA form, the CDR3 reads TGTGCCAGCAGCTCTAGCGGGAGTGGGGCCTACGAGCAGTACTTC.

This clone was found once. The gene calls are TRBV28 and TRBJ2-7, with 8 nucleotides matching TRBD1. V dropped 5 bases and J dropped 4; count of bases not matched to a gene: 7. Germline V gene sequence: CDR1 MDHEN, CDR2 SYDVKM. The length of the CDR3 is 14 residues. The CDR3 sequence: CASSDRRGPYEQYF. In DNA, the CDR3 is TGTGCCAGCAGTGACCGCAGGGGGCCGTACGAGCAGTACTTC.

The chain recombines TRBV7-8 with TRBJ1-4; D gene unclear. There are 14 residues in the CDR3. V gave up 5 bases and J gave up 4 bases, with 11 bases separating them. The germline gives CDR1 SGHVS, CDR2 FQNEAQ. The CDR3 coding sequence is TGTGCCAGCAGCCCCCAGGAGGGTAATGAAAAACTGTTTTTT. Translation: CASSPQEGNEKLFF.